The next 17 T cell receptor beta chains were all read from a single sample in a study of control samples from healthy donors and cancer patients. Method: immunoSEQ multiplex PCR; TCRdb's copy keeps in-frame clones and lacks some. Of 80,000 to 100,000 clones listed, just under 95% are singletons. Sequences were obtained from blood. The receptors here all came from a human donor in good health. The donor label of this sample is uncertain.

The chain employs TRBV2 and TRBJ1-5, with D uncertain. The V end was cut by 2 bases, the J end by 2 bases, with 7 bases between. CDR3 length equals 14 residues. CDR1 SNHLY and CDR2 FYNNEI come from the germline V gene. The CDR3 DNA reads TGTGCCAGCAGTGAACTTATAGGCAATCAGCCCCAGCATTTT. Translating it yields CASSELIGNQPQHF.

The rearrangement joins TRBV27 to TRBJ1-1, with TRBD1 identical over 9 bases. This CDR3 is built from 13 residues. V shed 0 bases and J 12 bases; nucleotides not matched to a gene: 5. Germline values: CDR1 MNHEY, CDR2 SMNVEV (reference sequence). DNA of the CDR3: TGTGCCAGCAGTTTATCCGGGACAGGGTTGACTTTCTTT. It is translated as CASSLSGTGLTFF.

As to this clone: The same CDR3 also results from other DNA sequences found in this sample. The DNA for the CDR3 is TGTGCCAGCAGCCAGTCAAGCACTGAAGCTTTCTTT. Protein sequence: CASSQSSTEAFF. The chain carries TRBV3-1 (or the pseudogene TRBV3-2) and TRBJ1-1; no clear D gene. V was trimmed by 3 bases and J by 4 bases, leaving 6 bases between them. This CDR3 is 12 amino acids long. From germline, CDR1 is LGHDT and CDR2 YNNKEL (reference sequence).

This clone was recorded once. The chain couples TRBV30 to TRBJ1-3; D remains unclear. Trimming removed 0 bases from V and 4 bases from J, with 7 bases in between. CDR1 GTSNPN and CDR2 SVGIG come from the germline V gene (reference sequence). The CDR3 contains 13 residues. The CDR3 loop reads CAWSVVFGNTIYF. In DNA form, the CDR3 reads TGTGCCTGGAGTGTAGTGTTCGGAAACACCATATATTTT.

The chain employs TRBV28 and TRBJ2-2, with D perhaps TRBD1 (5 bases). V was shortened by 2 bases and J by 1 base, with 5 bases between the two germline ends. This CDR3 is 14 amino acids long. Germline lookup yields CDR1 MDHEN and CDR2 SYDVKM. CDR3 protein: CASSLRGNTGELFF. CDR3 DNA sequence: TGTGCCAGCAGTTTAAGGGGGAACACCGGGGAGCTGTTTTTT.

The gene calls are TRBV5-1 and TRBJ1-2, with D uncertain. CDR1 and CDR2 from the germline V gene are SGHRS and YFSETQ. V gave up 1 base and J gave up 2 bases, with 6 bases separating them. The CDR3 loop spans 13 amino acids. CDR3 loop: CASSLRLNYGYTF. CDR3 coding DNA: TGCGCCAGCAGCTTGAGGCTGAACTATGGCTACACCTTC. Filled out from reference TRBV5-1 and TRBJ1-2, the complete variable domain reads KAGVTQTPRYLIKTRGQQVTLSCSPISGHRSVSWYQQTPGQGLQFLFEYFSETQRNKGNFPGRFSGRQFSNSRSEMNVSTLELGDSALYLCASSLRLNYGYTFGSGTRLTVV.

This clone has only one observation. V usage is TRBV5-4 and J usage is TRBJ1-6, with D possibly being TRBD1 (5 bases). Deletions cut 3 bases from V and 8 bases from J, with 15 bases between. Germline values: CDR1 SGHNT, CDR2 YYREEE (reference sequence). The CDR3 has 15 amino acids. The CDR3 DNA reads TGTGCCAGCAGCTGGGCGGGACCCGGGGATTCACCCCTCCACTTT. Its translation is CASSWAGPGDSPLHF.

This rearrangement joins TRBV6-5 to TRBJ2-7; TRBD1 might be the D (5 bases). This CDR3 region has 13 residues. Trimming stripped 6 bases from V and 6 bases from J, with 15 bases between. Germline assignment: CDR1 MNHEY and CDR2 SVGAGI. CDR3: CASRRQFPSEQYF. In DNA, the CDR3 is TGTGCCAGCAGGAGACAGTTCCCGAGCGAGCAGTACTTC.

The chain combines TRBV15 with TRBJ1-1, with no clear D. Looked up from germline, CDR1 is LNHNV and CDR2 is YYDKDF (reference sequence). Trimming cost V 0 bases and J 0 bases, with 5 bases left between them. The length of the CDR3 is 14 residues. In DNA, the CDR3 is TGTGCCACCAGCAGAGATCAATTGAACACTGAAGCTTTCTTT. Encoded protein: CATSRDQLNTEAFF. Supplemented by reference TRBV15 and TRBJ1-1, the full variable domain reads DAMVIQNPRYQVTQFGKPVTLSCSQTLNHNVMYWYQQKSSQAPKLLFHYYDKDFNNEADTPDNFQSRRPNTSFCFLDIRSPGLGDTAMYLCATSRDQLNTEAFFGQGTRLTVV.

J is TRBJ2-5 and V is TRBV27; D perhaps matches TRBD2 (7 bases). V lost 4 bases and J 5 bases, leaving 11 bases between the germline ends. Germline CDR1 reads MNHEY; CDR2 reads SMNVEV (reference sequence). CDR3 size: 13 residues. The CDR3 reads CASSWRGGETQYF. The DNA of the CDR3 is TGTGCCAGCAGTTGGAGGGGGGGGGAGACCCAGTACTTC.

This sequence joins TRBV6-5 and TRBJ1-5, with D unclear. From germline, CDR1 is MNHEY and CDR2 SVGAGI. This CDR3 has 11 residues. Trimming took 5 bases from V and 1 from J, leaving 0 bases between them. CDR3 loop: CASSSNQPQHF. Written as DNA, the CDR3 is TGTGCCAGCAGTAGCAATCAGCCCCAGCATTTT.

This chain links TRBV19 with TRBJ1-2; D is perhaps TRBD1 (6 bases). The V gene's germline CDR1 is LNHDA and CDR2 SQIVND (reference sequence). The CDR3 runs 15 residues. V was pared by 4 bases and J by 0 bases, with 12 bases between. The CDR3 DNA sequence: TGTGCCAGTAGTACACCCGGGACACCTAACTATGGCTACACCTTC. Residues: CASSTPGTPNYGYTF. The complete variable domain, with remaining parts taken from reference TRBV19 and TRBJ1-2, reads DGGITQSPKYLFRKEGQNVTLSCEQNLNHDAMYWYRQDPGQGLRLIYYSQIVNDFQKGDIAEGYSVSREKKESFPLTVTSAQKNPTAFYLCASSTPGTPNYGYTFGSGTRLTVV.

This chain links TRBV3-1 (or the pseudogene TRBV3-2) with TRBJ2-7; 15 nucleotides match TRBD2. The germline V gene has CDR1 LGHDT and CDR2 YNNKEL (reference sequence). The CDR3 loop spans 19 amino acids. The junction had 11 bases not matched to a gene; V was cut back by 4 bases and J by 1 base. The CDR3 bases are TGTGCCAGCAGCCCCCGGCTGGGACTAGCGGGGGGTGGGTCCTACGAGCAGTACTTC. It encodes CASSPRLGLAGGGSYEQYF.

The V call is TRBV15, the J call TRBJ1-2; D is undetermined. Germline V gene lookup returns CDR1 LNHNV and CDR2 YYDKDF (reference sequence). This CDR3 is 14 amino acids long. Trimming stripped 0 bases from V and 8 bases from J, with 13 bases between. This CDR3 reads CATSRDLGLDGYTF. The DNA for the CDR3 is TGTGCCACCAGCAGAGATCTTGGACTGGACGGCTACACCTTC.

Note on this clone: Other DNA variants within this sample encode the same CDR3. V is TRBV12-5 and J is TRBJ2-3; 9 nucleotides align to TRBD2. This CDR3 region has 14 residues. Trimming removed 7 bases from V and 2 bases from J; junction bases left unmatched: 4. Germline loops: CDR1 LGHNT, CDR2 FRNRAP. CDR3 nucleotides: TGTGCTAGTGCCAAGCGGGAGGCCACAGATACGCAGTATTTT. Translating it yields CASAKREATDTQYF.

This clone was seen more than once but under ten times. This chain links TRBV5-1 with TRBJ2-5, with a weak D call TRBD1 (6 bases). The V gene's germline CDR1 is SGHRS and CDR2 YFSETQ. The CDR3 sequence is 14 residues long. The V and J ends lost 4 bases and 2 bases respectively, with 12 bases between them. The CDR3 nucleotides are TGCGCCAGCAGCATCGGACAGAAACAAGAGACCCAGTACTTC. Protein product: CASSIGQKQETQYF.

The chain has TRBV10-2 and TRBJ1-4, with 7 bases lining up with TRBD1. The V segment lost 6 bases and the J segment 4 bases; nucleotides outside the gene matches: 5. Germline values: CDR1 WSHSY, CDR2 SAAADI. The CDR3 has 14 residues. The CDR3 loop reads CASSHRGGNEKLFF. The CDR3 bases are TGCGCCAGCAGCCACAGGGGTGGTAATGAAAAACTGTTTTTT.